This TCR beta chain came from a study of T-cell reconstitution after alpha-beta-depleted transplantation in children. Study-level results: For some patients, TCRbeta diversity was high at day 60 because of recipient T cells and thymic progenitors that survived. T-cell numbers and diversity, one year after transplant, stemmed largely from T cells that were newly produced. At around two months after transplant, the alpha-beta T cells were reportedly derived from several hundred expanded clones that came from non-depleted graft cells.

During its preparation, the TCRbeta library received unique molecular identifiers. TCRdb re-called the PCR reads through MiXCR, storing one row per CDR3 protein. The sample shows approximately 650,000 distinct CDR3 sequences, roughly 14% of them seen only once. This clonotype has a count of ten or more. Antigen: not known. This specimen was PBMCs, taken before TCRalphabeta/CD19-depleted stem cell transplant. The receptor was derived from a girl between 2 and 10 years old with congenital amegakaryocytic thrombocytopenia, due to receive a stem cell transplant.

The CDR3 nucleotides read TGTGCCAGCAGTTTTCTACAGGGTCCCTACAATGAGCAGTTCTTC. As protein: CASSFLQGPYNEQFF. The gene calls are TRBV12-3 or TRBV12-4 and TRBJ2-1, with D perhaps TRBD1 (6 bases). Trimming pared 3 bases from V and 2 bases from J, leaving 11 bases between. CDR3 length: 15 residues.